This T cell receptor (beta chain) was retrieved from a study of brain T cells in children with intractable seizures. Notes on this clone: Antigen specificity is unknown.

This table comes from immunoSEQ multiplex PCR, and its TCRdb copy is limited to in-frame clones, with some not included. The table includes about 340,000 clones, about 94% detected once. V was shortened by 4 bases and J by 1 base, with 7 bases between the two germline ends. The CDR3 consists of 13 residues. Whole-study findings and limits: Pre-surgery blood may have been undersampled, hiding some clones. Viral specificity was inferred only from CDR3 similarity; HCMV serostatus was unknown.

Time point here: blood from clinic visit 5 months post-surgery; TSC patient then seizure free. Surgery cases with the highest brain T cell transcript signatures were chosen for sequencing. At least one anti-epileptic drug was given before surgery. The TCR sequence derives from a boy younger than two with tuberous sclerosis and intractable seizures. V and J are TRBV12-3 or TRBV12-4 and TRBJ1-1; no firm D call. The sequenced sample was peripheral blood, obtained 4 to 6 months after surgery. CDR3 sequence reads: CASSWAGNTEAFF. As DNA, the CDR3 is TGTGCCAGCAGTTGGGCCGGGAACACTGAAGCTTTCTTT.